This T cell receptor (beta chain) was recovered during a study of shared clonotypes between healthy human individuals. Overall study findings and caveats: Among a handful of donors, 4.5% to 5.5% of naive CD4 clonotypes were found in common.

Details on this clone: Its antigen is unknown.

Some 29,000 T cell genomes (about 0.2 ug DNA) went into each sorted-subset replicate. The protocol was immunoSEQ multiplex PCR, while the TCRdb copy is restricted to in-frame clones and leaves out a portion. The table shows 1.5 million to 2.5 million clones, with over 85% occurring only once. The CDR3 is made up of 15 amino acids. Between the trimmed V and J ends, which lost 5 bases and 4 bases, there was a span of 17 bases. In germline, CDR1 is GTSNPN, CDR2 SVGIG (reference sequence). Naive CD8 isolation took CD45RO-negative cells positively selected for CCR7 and excluded terminally differentiated effector memory CD45RA+ cells. All donors qualified as healthy HIV-negative adults and had experienced no recent acute infections or vaccinations. Adult Caucasians living in Nashville, Tennessee made up all of the donors.

The receptor was isolated from a man aged 18 to 29 in good health. The chain carries TRBV30 and TRBJ2-2; perhaps TRBD1 as D (7 bases). The sample taken for sequencing was naive CD8+ T cells sorted from blood. The CDR3 loop reads CAWDLGQGGTGELFF. In DNA, the CDR3 is TGTGCCTGGGACTTAGGGCAGGGGGGCACCGGGGAGCTGTTTTTT.